In its sample, the clone carrying this TCR beta chain was seen many times. The sample originates from a study of T cells after yellow fever vaccination. Study summary: Using CD3, CD45RA, CCR7 and CD95, the EM, EMRA, CM and Tscm memory subsets were sorted.

Points from the study as a whole: Abundant clonotypes from the bulk population could have been carried over as contaminants into FACS-sorted repertoires. On day 0, almost all vaccine-responding clonotypes were undetectable in sorted memory subsets. Boosting was followed by the reappearance of most primary-vaccination clones (roughly 96% CD4, roughly 90% CD8).

Germline trimming cut 5 bases from V and 8 bases from J; bases unmatched to any gene: 19. Germline lookup yields CDR1 SSHAT and CDR2 FNYEAQ (reference sequence). The CDR3 has 18 amino acids. MiXCR, applied by TCRdb to the 5' RACE reads, yields one record per CDR3 protein. The sample lists approximately 24,000 distinct CDR3 sequences, 4.5% to 5.5% occurring once. This specimen was PBMCs, either bulk or a sorted T-cell subset (CD4+, CD8+, memory, or dextramer-sorted; not recorded which), taken 15 days after the yellow fever booster vaccination. The V and J genes are TRBV7-7 and TRBJ2-1; TRBD2 aligns across 9 bases. The sequence was collected from a man aged 25-45 years who received the YFV17D yellow fever vaccine. The CDR3 coding sequence is TGTGCCAGCAGCCGCGGGAAGTTTATAGCGGGAGTTAGGGATGAGCAGTTCTTC. This codes for CASSRGKFIAGVRDEQFF.